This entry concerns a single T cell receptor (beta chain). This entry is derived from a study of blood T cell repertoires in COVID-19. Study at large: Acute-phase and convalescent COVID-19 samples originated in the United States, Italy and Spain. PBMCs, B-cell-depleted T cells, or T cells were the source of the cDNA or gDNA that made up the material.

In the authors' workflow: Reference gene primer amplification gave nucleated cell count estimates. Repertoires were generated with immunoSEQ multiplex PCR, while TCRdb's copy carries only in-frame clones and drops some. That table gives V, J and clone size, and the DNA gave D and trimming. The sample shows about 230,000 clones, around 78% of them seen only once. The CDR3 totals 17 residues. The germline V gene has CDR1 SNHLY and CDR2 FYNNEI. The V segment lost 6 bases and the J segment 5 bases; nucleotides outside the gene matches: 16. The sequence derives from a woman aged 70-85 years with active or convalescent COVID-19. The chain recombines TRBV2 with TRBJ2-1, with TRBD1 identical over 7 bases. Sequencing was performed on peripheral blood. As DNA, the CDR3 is TGTGCCAGCAGCTTGCCACGAGATAGACAGGGTGACAATGAGCAGTTCTTC. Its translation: CASSLPRDRQGDNEQFF. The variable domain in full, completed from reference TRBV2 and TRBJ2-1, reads EPEVTQTPSHQVTQMGQEVILRCVPISNHLYFYWYRQILGQKVEFLVSFYNNEISEKSEIFDDQFSVERPDGSNFTLKIRSTKLEDSAMYFCASSLPRDRQGDNEQFFGPGTRLTVL.